This record concerns one T cell receptor (beta chain) sequence. The target antigen is unknown. The data derive from a study of T cell responses to AZD1222 COVID-19 vaccine. Trimming removed 6 bases at V and 6 bases at J, with 11 bases between. This CDR3 has 11 amino acids. Germline V lookup: CDR1 DFQATT, CDR2 SNEGSKA (reference sequence). Samples with a second dose at about 4 or about 12 weeks were pooled together. General study results and limits: Two doses of AZD1222 preceded a rise in Spike-specific TCR breadth and depth. At baseline, just six AZD1222 recipients tested seropositive.

Assay: immunoSEQ multiplex PCR; the TCRdb copy retains only in-frame clones and omits some. The table has around 150,000 clones, roughly 94% seen once; the top ten hold around 1.3%. The source material was peripheral blood, sampled 28 days after the second AZD1222 dose. The sequence was obtained from an adult who received the AZD1222 COVID-19 vaccine. The gene calls are TRBV20-1 and TRBJ1-2; D is unresolved. The DNA for the CDR3 is TGCAGTGCCCTCTCGCTAGATGGCTACACCTTC. This sequence encodes CSALSLDGYTF.